The sequence of this TCR beta chain was determined in a study of CD8+ T cells in alopecia areata. Study context: Treated individuals took tofacitinib by mouth, 5 to 10 mg twice daily. Study observations and caveats: TCR sharing was clearer in mice than between patients, perhaps partly owing to patient HLA diversity.

This CDR3 has 12 amino acids. From germline, CDR1 is ENHRY and CDR2 SYGVKD. With 10 bases removed from V and 8 bases from J, the gap between germline ends came to 15 bases. Remarks on this clone: Its antigen is still unknown.

Following extraction, RNA underwent reverse transcription to cDNA, which served as the sequencing template. Assay: immunoSEQ multiplex PCR; the TCRdb copy retains only in-frame clones and omits some. The sample shows roughly 150,000 clones, over 45% of them seen only once. V is TRBV10-3 and J is TRBJ2-1, with a possible D match to TRBD1 (6 bases). Sequences were obtained from CD4+ T cells sorted from blood. The TCR originated in a human donor with alopecia areata. This CDR3 reads CATKDSSDEQFF. CDR3 DNA: TGTGCCACTAAGGACAGTTCGGATGAGCAGTTCTTC.